The clone carrying this T cell receptor beta chain has a count of ten or more. Looked up from germline, CDR1 is KGHSH and CDR2 is LQKENI. The ends lost 5 bases at V and 0 bases at J; junction bases unmatched: 5. The CDR3 has 17 residues. These data come from a study of breast tumors, draining lymph nodes, adjacent tissues. Samples came from axillary lymph nodes draining the breast cancer. From the multiplex PCR reads, TCRdb called clonotypes with MiXCR, one entry per CDR3 protein. The data contain approximately 120,000 distinct CDR3 sequences, around 21% of them singletons. The sample was axillary lymph node tissue. V usage is TRBV18 and J usage is TRBJ2-3, with 13 bases lining up with TRBD2. This clonotype was sampled from a female donor with breast cancer. Some clones in this sample may be carry-over from other donors' samples. The CDR3 DNA is TGTGCCAGCTCATTTGGACTAGCGGGGGCAAGCACAGATACGCAGTATTTT. Amino acids: CASSFGLAGASTDTQYF.